This T cell receptor (beta chain) emerged from a study of blood T cell repertoires in COVID-19. Overall study context: The United States, Italy and Spain were the sources of the acute and convalescent COVID-19 samples.

The table came from immunoSEQ multiplex PCR; TCRdb's copy has only in-frame clones and leaves some out. The sample shows more than 200,000 clones, 85% to 90% of them seen only once. This clone showed up just once. CDR1 and CDR2 (germline): MDHEN, SYDVKM. Unmatched junction bases numbered 8, after V lost 2 bases and J lost 8 bases. The CDR3 has 17 amino acids. Sequencing input: peripheral blood. This TCR was recovered from a woman aged 60 to 75 with acute or convalescent COVID-19. The chain is built from TRBV28 and TRBJ2-1, with 14 bases fitting TRBD2. The CDR3 spells CASSLRGTSGSYDEQFF. The CDR3 nucleotides read TGTGCCAGCAGTTTACGGGGGACTAGCGGGAGTTACGATGAGCAGTTCTTC.